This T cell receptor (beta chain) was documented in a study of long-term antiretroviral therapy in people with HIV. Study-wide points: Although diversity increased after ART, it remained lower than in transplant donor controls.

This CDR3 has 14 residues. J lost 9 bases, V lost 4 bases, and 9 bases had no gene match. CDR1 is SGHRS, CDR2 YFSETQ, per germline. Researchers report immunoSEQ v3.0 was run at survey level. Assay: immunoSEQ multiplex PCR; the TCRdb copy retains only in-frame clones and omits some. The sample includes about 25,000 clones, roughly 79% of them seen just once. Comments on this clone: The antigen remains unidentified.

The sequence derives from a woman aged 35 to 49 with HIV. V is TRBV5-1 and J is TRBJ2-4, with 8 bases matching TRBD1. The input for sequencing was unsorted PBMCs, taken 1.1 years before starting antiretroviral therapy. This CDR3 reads CASSLGQGDGIQYF. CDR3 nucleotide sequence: TGCGCCAGCAGCCTCGGACAGGGTGACGGCATTCAGTACTTC.